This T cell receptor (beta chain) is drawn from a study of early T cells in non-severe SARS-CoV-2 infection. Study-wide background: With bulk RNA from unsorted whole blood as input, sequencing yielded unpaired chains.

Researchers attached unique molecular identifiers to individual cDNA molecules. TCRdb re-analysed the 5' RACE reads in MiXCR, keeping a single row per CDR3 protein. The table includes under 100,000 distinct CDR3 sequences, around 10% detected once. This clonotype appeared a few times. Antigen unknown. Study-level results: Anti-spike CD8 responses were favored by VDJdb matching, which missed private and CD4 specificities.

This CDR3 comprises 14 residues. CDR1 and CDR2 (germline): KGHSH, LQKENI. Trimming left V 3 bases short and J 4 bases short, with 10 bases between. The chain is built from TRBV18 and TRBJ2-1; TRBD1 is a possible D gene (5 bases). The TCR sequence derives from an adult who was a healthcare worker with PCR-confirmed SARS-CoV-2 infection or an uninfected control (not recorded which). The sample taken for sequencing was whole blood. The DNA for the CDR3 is TGTGCCAGCTCACCCCCGACAGTATACAATGAGCAGTTCTTC. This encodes CASSPPTVYNEQFF.